These 17 T cell receptor beta chains share one sample of origin, sequenced in a study of Tregs in tolerant kidney transplant recipients. Assay used: immunoSEQ multiplex PCR; TCRdb lists only in-frame clones, some missing. The sample has some 66,000 clones, approximately 92% seen once. The source was CD8+ T cells from blood, collected before the transplant. The receptor source for this set is a human donor who received a combined kidney and bone marrow transplant.

The gene calls are TRBV2 and TRBJ2-7; 11 positions agree with TRBD2. Germline values: CDR1 SNHLY, CDR2 FYNNEI. Losses at the gene ends were 6 bases for V and 1 base for J; bases not matched to a gene: 2. CDR3 size: 14 residues. CDR3 amino acids: CASSGTSGSYEQYF. DNA of the CDR3: TGTGCCAGCAGCGGGACTAGCGGATCCTACGAGCAGTACTTC.

This clone was seen only once. V usage is TRBV4-2 and J usage is TRBJ2-5, with 9 bases that match TRBD1. TRBJ2-7 matches the DNA end more closely, so the J call is doubtful. Germline V gene lookup returns CDR1 LGHNA and CDR2 YNFKEQ. The CDR3 runs 15 residues. The CDR3 DNA is TGTGCCAGCAGCCAAATGGGGACAGGGCTCTACGAGCAGTACTTC. Encoded protein: CASSQMGTGLYEQYF.

V is TRBV4-3 and J is TRBJ2-7, with TRBD2 matching over 9 bases. V lost 1 base and J lost 3; bases outside the gene matches: 4. Germline V gives CDR1 LGHNA, CDR2 YSLEER. The length of the CDR3 is 15 residues. The CDR3, as DNA: TGCGCCAGCAGCCAAGTCGTTAGCGGGAGCTACGAGCAGTACTTC. It translates to CASSQVVSGSYEQYF.

This chain joins TRBV13 and TRBJ2-5; D remains unclear. V lost 0 bases and J 3 bases, leaving 11 bases between the germline ends. This CDR3 is built from 15 residues. The V gene's germline CDR1 is PRHDT and CDR2 FYEKMQ (reference sequence). The CDR3 here is CASSLGAEFKETQYF. The CDR3 nucleotides are TGTGCCAGCAGCTTAGGCGCTGAGTTTAAAGAGACCCAGTACTTC.

The J gene is TRBJ2-1, the V gene TRBV19; 12 bases line up with TRBD2. J lost 4 bases, V lost 7 bases, and 5 bases had no gene match. Germline CDR1 LNHDA, CDR2 SQIVND (reference sequence). The CDR3 is 15 residues long. CDR3: CASNPGTSGYNEQFF. In DNA form, the CDR3 reads TGTGCCAGTAATCCCGGGACTAGCGGGTACAATGAGCAGTTCTTC.

The chain recombines TRBV5-8 with TRBJ2-1, with TRBD2 identical over 13 bases. The V and J ends lost 1 base and 4 bases, in that order; junction bases with no gene match: 8. The CDR3 is 18 amino acids. Germline V gene lookup returns CDR1 SGHTS and CDR2 YDEGEE. The CDR3 region has the DNA TGTGCCAGCAGCTTGACCCTTTGGACTAGCGGGGGATACAATGAGCAGTTCTTC. The encoded protein is CASSLTLWTSGGYNEQFF.

This clone was observed once. The chain recombines TRBV7-8 with TRBJ2-7; D is uncertain. The germline V gene has CDR1 SGHVS and CDR2 FQNEAQ. The CDR3 totals 15 residues. The germline V and J ends were trimmed by 5 bases and 0 bases, with 14 bases remaining between them. The CDR3 loop reads CASSPAGGSSYEQYF. DNA of the CDR3: TGTGCCAGCAGCCCTGCCGGCGGTAGCTCCTACGAGCAGTACTTC.

J is TRBJ2-1 and V is TRBV10-3, with 10 bases identical to TRBD2. Germline lookup yields CDR1 ENHRY and CDR2 SYGVKD. The junction had 6 bases not matched to a gene; V was cut back by 3 bases and J by 4 bases. The CDR3 loop spans 16 amino acids. CDR3 residues: CAISEILAGMYNEQFF. DNA of the CDR3: TGTGCCATCAGTGAAATACTAGCGGGGATGTACAATGAGCAGTTCTTC.

The chain employs TRBV13 and TRBJ2-7; 9 nucleotides match TRBD2. The trim removed 1 base at V and 2 bases at J, leaving 3 bases unmatched. Germline assignment: CDR1 PRHDT and CDR2 FYEKMQ (reference sequence). This CDR3 has 15 amino acids. The CDR3 DNA is TGTGCCAGCAGCTTAGTAGCGGGAGTTCCCTACGAGCAGTACTTC. Residues: CASSLVAGVPYEQYF.

CDR3 residues: CASSPDELSYEQYF. The CDR3, as DNA: TGTGCCAGCTCACCAGATGAATTGAGCTACGAGCAGTACTTC. This chain joins TRBV18 and TRBJ2-7; the D is unclear. Trimming stripped 2 bases from V and 3 bases from J, with 11 bases between. The CDR3 length is 14 residues. Germline V gene lookup returns CDR1 KGHSH and CDR2 LQKENI.

V gene TRBV2 combines with J gene TRBJ1-2; 7 nucleotides agree with TRBD1. Germline V gives CDR1 SNHLY, CDR2 FYNNEI. Losses at the gene ends were 2 bases for V and 4 bases for J; bases not matched to a gene: 13. This CDR3 has 17 amino acids. CDR3 amino acids: CASSETDRLRPLYGYTF. CDR3 DNA: TGTGCCAGCAGTGAAACGGACAGGTTACGACCGCTCTATGGCTACACCTTC.

The chain links TRBV29-1 to TRBJ1-2; TRBD1 matches at 7 bases. V shed 6 bases and J 2 bases; nucleotides not matched to a gene: 9. The CDR3 is 14 residues long. Per the germline V gene, CDR1 is SQVTM and CDR2 is ANQGSEA. The CDR3 DNA reads as TGCAGCGTCGCCCTAGGGGGCCCCAACTATGGCTACACCTTC. Encoded protein: CSVALGGPNYGYTF.

The chain links TRBV9 to TRBJ1-5; TRBD1 is a possible D gene (6 bases). This CDR3 is 14 amino acids long. Germline V gene data show CDR1 as SGDLS and CDR2 as YYNGEE. Deletions cut 5 bases from V and 3 bases from J, with 12 bases between. The DNA for the CDR3 is TGTGCCAGCAGTCTAGGACAGAACAATCAGCCCCAGCATTTT. It specifies CASSLGQNNQPQHF.

The chain is built from TRBV9 and TRBJ2-3, with 10 bases that match TRBD2. With V trimmed by 3 bases and J by 5 bases, 12 bases remained unmatched. The CDR3 is 17 amino acids. Per the germline V gene, CDR1 is SGDLS and CDR2 is YYNGEE. CDR3 sequence reads: CASSAPTSGGAEDTQYF. CDR3 coding DNA: TGTGCCAGCAGCGCACCCACGAGCGGGGGGGCTGAAGATACGCAGTATTTT.

The chain joins TRBV4-1 to TRBJ1-2, with D tentatively TRBD1 (5 bases). There are 15 residues in the CDR3. Trimming removed 3 bases from V and 1 base from J, with 12 bases in between. CDR1 and CDR2 (germline): MGHRA, YSYEKL. CDR3: CASSQSQARNYGYTF. For the CDR3, the DNA is TGCGCCAGCAGCCAGTCACAGGCCCGTAACTATGGCTACACCTTC.

This sequence joins TRBV7-6 and TRBJ2-1; D unresolved. The ends were cut back, 1 base at V and 3 bases at J, with 19 bases in the middle. The CDR3 totals 18 residues. Germline V gene data show CDR1 as SGHVS and CDR2 as FNYEAQ. The DNA for the CDR3 is TGTGCCAGCAGCTTAGTCCCGATGAGTGAGGAAGACTACAATGAGCAGTTCTTC. It encodes CASSLVPMSEEDYNEQFF.

The rearrangement links TRBV7-9 to TRBJ2-7; 8 positions match TRBD2. Germline-derived CDR1 and CDR2 are SEHNR and FQNEAQ (reference sequence). This CDR3 is built from 16 residues. The V gene end was trimmed by 1 base and the J gene end by 3 bases; junction bases not matched to a gene: 8. CDR3 in DNA: TGTGCCAGCAGCTTAGGGGGGAGCGGGAGAGACTACGAGCAGTACTTC. Amino acid sequence: CASSLGGSGRDYEQYF.